This T cell receptor (beta chain) derives from a study of blood T cells in healthy people across ages. General study findings and limits: It was the long-lived donors that had more naive CD4+ cells and higher diversity than aged donors.

The second PCR ran roughly 7 to 12 cycles with a sample-barcoded 5' primer and J-beta primers. MiXCR, applied by TCRdb to the 5' RACE reads, yields one record per CDR3 protein. The sample lists about 730,000 distinct CDR3 sequences, roughly 41% occurring once. The germline gives CDR1 LNHDA, CDR2 SQIVND (reference sequence). The V gene lost 3 bases and the J gene lost 1 base, with 6 bases spanning the gap. The CDR3 has 13 residues. With respect to this clonotype: Its antigen is unidentified.

Sequenced: blood. The V call is TRBV19, the J call TRBJ1-2; unclear D gene. The clonotype originates from a woman aged 60-75 years in good health. DNA for the CDR3: TGTGCCAGTAGTATGGGGAATAACTATGGCTACACCTTC. This sequence encodes CASSMGNNYGYTF.